This T cell receptor (beta chain) was observed in a study of OX40 agonist ivuxolimab in advanced cancers. Germline V gene sequence: CDR1 ENHRY, CDR2 SYGVKD. This CDR3 contains 14 residues. Trimming at V came to 8 bases and at J to 3 bases, leaving 8 bases not matched to a gene. Concerning this clone itself: The antigen remains unidentified.

General observations from the study: At 0.1 to 3.0 mg/kg and by week 6, CD4+ and CD8+ T cells in the blood had expanded clonally.

Using immunoSEQ multiplex PCR, the repertoire was profiled, and TCRdb retains in-frame clones only, with some absent. The repertoire includes some 87,000 clones, over 85% of them detected once, and 8% to 13% sits in the top ten. The V call is TRBV10-3, the J call TRBJ2-7, with 9 bases fitting TRBD1. This TCR was recovered from an adult with an advanced solid tumor such as melanoma, head and neck, liver or kidney cancer. The sample consisted of CD4+ or CD8+ T cells sorted from blood, taken in a trial of the OX40 agonist ivuxolimab. The CDR3 DNA is TGTGCCATCGGCCCGGGACAGGGAGGCTACGAGCAGTACTTC. This sequence encodes CAIGPGQGGYEQYF.